This TCR beta chain emerged from a study of cytomegalovirus exposure and HLA in healthy donors. About this clone itself: Its target is not known.

Findings and limits, study-wide: Three chains tied to CMV proved CMV antigen-specific in vitro. Diagnosis of cytomegalovirus status made by the classifier reportedly showed high specificity and sensitivity. Researchers catalogued about 160 TCR beta chains as cytomegalovirus-associated.

Data came from immunoSEQ multiplex PCR; TCRdb stores just in-frame clones and leaves some out. The sample lists roughly 170,000 clones, more than 65% seen once, with 2.5% to 3.5% in the top ten. CDR1 and CDR2 (germline): MNHNS, SASEGT. The CDR3 runs 12 residues. The V end lost 5 bases, the J end lost 6 bases, and 8 bases lay between the germline ends. The TCR originated in a woman younger than 30 in good health and CMV-seropositive. The chain combines TRBV6-1 with TRBJ2-1; D gene unclear. The sequencing input was PBMCs. CDR3 bases: TGTGCCAGCAGTCCTATAACCAATGAGCAGTTCTTC. Its translation is CASSPITNEQFF.